This T cell receptor beta chain was identified during a study of cytomegalovirus exposure and HLA in healthy donors (dated by TCRdb to about 2017). Looking at the study overall: In an earlier analysis of approximately 640 of the donors, 250 to 350 Gb of sequence data and 120 million or so unique TCR beta sequences from about 179 million T cells were reported. Around 320 gigabases of sequencing data and 80 million or so unique TCR sequences were included in an early release covering roughly 600 HLA-typed donors. Among the roughly 390 genotyped donors, around 79% belonged to the genetic ancestry cluster associated with self-reported Caucasian donors. The study was designed to test whether signatures of past pathogen exposure could be identified by cataloging public T cell receptors. The study used immunosequencing to profile the T cell repertoires of some 600 subjects and linked those repertoires to cytomegalovirus serostatus. Besides the first cohort of under 700 subjects, a separate validation cohort made up of around 120 different subjects was used. The study combined high-throughput TCR immunosequencing, statistical association of individual TCRs with disease status, and machine learning to predict cytomegalovirus infection status. A later analysis re-analyzed previously published TCR beta repertoires from roughly 630 donors and added high-resolution HLA genotyping to study TCR occurrence patterns. Rather than using new phenotypic data, the later analysis identified candidate immune exposures from TCR beta sequences and from how often those sequences occurred across donors. An earlier analysis of some 500 of the donors used high-throughput TCR beta sequencing to judge whether each TCR beta V gene segment behaved as functional or pseudogenic. Donor age, sex, ethnicity and CMV serostatus were collected together with the repertoire data. Genome-wide SNP genotypes for about 55% of the roughly 670 donors were used in a later genetic analysis, which treated that subset as a discovery cohort. All discovery cohort repertoires had been generated on a single sequencing platform. HLA typing covered class I and class II loci at four-digit resolution. The number of typed donors differed by locus: roughly 629-630 for A, B, C, DRB1 and DQB1; 522 for DQA1; fewer than 610 for DPA1; and 450 to 480 for DPB1. Because of strong linkage in the cohort, 5 or 6 DR-DQ haplotypes were treated as single units for association and clustering. Among about 410 genotyped donors of the cohort, an average of about 220,000 unique TCR beta nucleotide sequences was sequenced per donor, of which about 18% were non-productive.

Relative to germline, V is missing 2 bases and J is missing 6 bases, with 2 bases of the junction outside any gene match. As encoded in the germline V gene, CDR1 is SGHDT while CDR2 is YYEEEE. The CDR3 runs 14 residues from the cysteine to the phenylalanine. The kept DNA is CDR3 alone, 42 bases in frame from the first base. Of note for this clone: Its specific antigen is unknown. Per-nucleotide qualities are absent, and no much larger clonotype sits a single base away.

The receptor library was made with the immunoSEQ multiplex PCR assay. For the multiplex PCR, a mixture combining 60 forward primers for TCR Vbeta segments and 13 reverse primers for TCR Jbeta segments was used. The CDR3 region of rearranged TCR beta genes was amplified from genomic DNA by a multiplex PCR assay. On the Illumina HiSeq System, the amplified TCR beta libraries were sequenced as 87-base-pair reads. Processing in the source paper ran as follows. A later analysis counted 75 million to 100 million unique TCR beta chains across the 550 to 750 repertoires, and around 12 million of these chains were shared by at least two donors. Raw reads were error-corrected and collapsed into unique sequences by a nearest-neighbor algorithm in which closely related sequences were merged to remove PCR and sequencing errors. Alignment of CDR3 sequences to IMGT reference sequences was used to assign V, D and J gene segments. For a sequence to be retained, a match of at least six nucleotides to both a V gene segment and a J gene segment was required. Rearrangements were classified as productive when the CDR3 lacked stop codons and remained in frame with V and J, and all other rearrangements were classified as non-productive. Following IMGT convention, CDR3 was defined as the stretch from the second conserved V-encoded cysteine up to the conserved J-encoded phenylalanine. In an earlier analysis of just under 600 of the donors, sequences lacking an unambiguous match to a single V gene segment were excluded. In an earlier analysis of 587 of the donors, a V segment was called functional when productive rearrangements were above 56.7%, and segregating when the standard deviation between donors exceeded 5%. To diagnose cytomegalovirus status from the catalog of TCR beta chain sequences, a statistical classification framework was built. A later analysis assigned V and J genes by comparing TCR nucleotide sequences with IMGT/GENE-DB human TR gene sequences. In a later analysis, CDR3 sequences and most-parsimonious VDJ recombination scenarios were assigned using the TCRdist pipeline. In a later analysis, each TCR beta chain was defined by its CDR3 amino acid sequence together with its V-gene family, and reads lacking a unique V-gene family were excluded. To address suspected cross-contamination and a sequencing artifact, a later analysis removed approximately 600 highly shared, low-generation-probability nucleotide sequences. In a later analysis, a clonal expansion index for each public chain was calculated from normalized within-repertoire ranks of inferred template counts. In a later analysis, generation probabilities were computed using a VDJ recombination model fitted to out-of-frame rearrangements, and the results were checked against IGoR. In a later analysis, TCR-TCR, TCR-HLA and TCR-CMV co-occurrence was scored with hypergeometric tests, and a repertoire-size bias correction was applied to TCR pairs. To estimate false discovery rates, a later analysis permuted the HLA or CMV assignments 20 times. In a later analysis, co-occurring TCRs were grouped using DBSCAN, with TCRdist sequence similarity added in when clustering inside HLA-allele-positive subsets. Repertoires with fewer than 30,000 or more than 120,000 public chains were left out of co-occurrence clustering, as were a few repertoires with anomalous nucleotide sharing. TCRdb's version of the immuneACCESS table is confined to in-frame rearrangements and falls short of the full clone set. An unresolved V gene accounts for under half of the shortfall where checked; the remainder is of unknown origin. The V and J calls and clone size are taken from that table; D and trimming were inferred from the DNA. The sample includes a few hundred thousand clones, with around 90% observed a single time. The ten top clones hold approximately 2.4% of the sample.

In total, roughly 670 healthy bone marrow donors made up the cohort. At the time of sampling, all cohort members were nominally healthy, though unrecorded immune exposures were likely present. The donor tested CMV seronegative and was one of the 352 seronegative cohort members. Each donor provided a peripheral blood sample, and peripheral blood mononuclear cells were used for TCR beta sequencing. Genomic DNA extraction from the blood cell samples was performed with the Qiagen DNeasy Blood Extraction Kit. Overall results and qualifications from the work: When HLA alleles, especially DR and DQ, strongly co-occurred, TCR associations were difficult to assign to individual alleles. Most TCR sequences were observed very rarely across donors, whereas some public TCRs were present in many individuals. A later genetic analysis reported fewer N-insertions in productive TCRs among donors in an Asian-associated ancestry cluster than the roughly 700-donor mean. Because counts were too low, about 18 rarely observed V segments, including chromosome 9 orphons, were excluded from the earlier analysis of 587 of the donors. Sequencing depth was assumed to be roughly uniform across donors in the presence/absence analyses, though that assumption may not hold. In a later analysis, most CMV-associated TCR beta chains were found to appear HLA-restricted, with HLA associations seemingly driven largely by CMV exposure. In a later analysis, HLA-associated TCR beta chains were found to be more clonally expanded and to have lower generation probabilities than equally common non-associated chains. In this cohort, only TCR beta chains were sequenced, and detectable features were limited by the absence of alpha or paired-chain data. The study listed 164 TCR beta chains as associated with cytomegalovirus. Because the 87-base-pair reads could not distinguish some IMGT-functional V segments, including TRBV6-2 and TRBV6-3, those segments were excluded. Correlated functional status among segregating V segments might reflect linkage disequilibrium, but an unknown experimental factor could not be ruled out. The authors suggested that the approach could potentially be extended to other disease states and immunological phenotypes. In a later genetic analysis, a missense DCLRE1C variant was associated with V-gene and J-gene trimming of TCR beta chains, and the association was replicated in an independent cohort. Immune exposure information for the cohort was limited to CMV serostatus. A further reported finding was that TCR beta sequences accurately predicted the HLA-A and HLA-B alleles for most subjects in the first cohort. A few of the identified cytomegalovirus-associated TCR beta chains were confirmed in vitro to be specific for cytomegalovirus antigens. In an earlier analysis of over 550 of the donors, most TCR beta V segments were observed in productive rearrangements about 87% or about 30% of the time, broadly matching IMGT annotations. According to a later analysis, TCR association rates differed among HLA loci, with DRB1 alleles showing the most associated TCRs and HLA-C alleles showing the fewest. A group of highly shared sequence variants was considered likely to be a technical artifact of the sequencing pipeline. The classifier was reported to diagnose cytomegalovirus status with high specificity and sensitivity in both the original cohort and the validation cohort. Several of the top co-occurrence clusters appeared to be linked to parvovirus B19, influenza, CMV and Epstein-Barr virus, according to a later analysis. Specific HLA alleles were associated with 15,000 to 20,000 TCR beta sequences at a false discovery rate of 0.05 in a later analysis. HLA typing was unavailable for some donors at each locus, so association tests used only the typed subset.

This TCR was recovered from a woman aged 18-29 years in good health and CMV-seronegative. The sample comprised PBMCs. In this chain, TRBV5-6 is recombined with TRBJ1-4; 9 bases in the junction line up with TRBD1. The DNA reads as follows: TGTGCCAGCAGCTTTCGGGACAGGGATGAAAAACTGTTTTTT. This codes for CASSFRDRDEKLFF.